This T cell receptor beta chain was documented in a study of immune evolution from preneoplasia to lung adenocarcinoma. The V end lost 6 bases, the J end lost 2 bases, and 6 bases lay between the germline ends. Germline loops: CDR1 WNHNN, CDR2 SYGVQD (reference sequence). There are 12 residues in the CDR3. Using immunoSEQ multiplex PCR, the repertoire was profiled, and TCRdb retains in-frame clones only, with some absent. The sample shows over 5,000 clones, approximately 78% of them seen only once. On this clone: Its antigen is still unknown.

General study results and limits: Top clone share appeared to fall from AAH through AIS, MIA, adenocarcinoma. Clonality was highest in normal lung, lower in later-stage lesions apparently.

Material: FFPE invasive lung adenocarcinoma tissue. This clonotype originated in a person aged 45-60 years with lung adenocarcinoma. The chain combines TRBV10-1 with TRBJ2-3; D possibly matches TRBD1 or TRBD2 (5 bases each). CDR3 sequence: CASSGTTDTQYF. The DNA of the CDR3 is TGCGCCAGCAGCGGGACCACAGATACGCAGTATTTT.